Listed here are 32 T cell receptor beta chains from one sample, sequenced in a study of blood T cells in healthy people across ages. The second PCR ran roughly 7 to 12 cycles with a sample-barcoded 5' primer and J-beta primers. TCRdb passed the 5' RACE reads through MiXCR, listing each CDR3 protein once. The repertoire includes under 2,000,000 distinct CDR3 sequences, around 50% of them detected once, and around 2.1% sits in the top ten. What was sequenced was blood. These receptors were obtained from a woman between 40 and 55 years old in good health.

This clonotype was counted a single time. Germline and junction disagree at one end, which may indicate a read error. The V and J genes are TRBV18 and TRBJ2-6; 8 bases line up with TRBD1. Germline V gene lookup returns CDR1 KGHSH and CDR2 LQKENI. This CDR3 has 17 amino acids. CDR3 DNA: TGTGCCAGCTCACTGCGGACAGGGTCTGCTGGGGTCAACGTCCTGACTTTC. It encodes CASSLRTGSAGVNVLTF.

There are a few counts of this clonotype. The chain links TRBV6-2 or TRBV6-3 to TRBJ2-5, with D hard to call. From germline, CDR1 is MNHEY and CDR2 SVGEGT. The ends were cut back, 3 bases at V and 6 bases at J, with 5 bases in the middle. The CDR3 loop spans 11 amino acids. CDR3: CASSYEKTQYF. The CDR3 DNA is TGTGCCAGCAGTTATGAAAAGACCCAGTACTTC.

This clonotype was found a few times. The chain recombines TRBV12-3 or TRBV12-4 with TRBJ2-6; D gene uncertain. This CDR3 is built from 15 residues. V lost 2 bases, J lost 4 bases, and 9 bases lay in between. The CDR3, as DNA: TGTGCCAGCAGTTTATCACGGTCAGGGGCCAACGTCCTGACTTTC. Translating gives CASSLSRSGANVLTF.

This clonotype showed up just once. V gene TRBV6-6 combines with J gene TRBJ1-5, with D possibly being TRBD1 (5 bases). Germline CDR1 reads MNHNY; CDR2 reads SVGAGI (reference sequence). The CDR3 has 16 amino acids. The V end lost 6 bases, the J end lost 4 bases, and 19 bases lay between the germline ends. Here the CDR3 reads CASSLTPGPTNQPQHF. The CDR3 DNA reads as TGTGCCAGCAGCCTTACTCCGGGACCAACTAATCAGCCCCAGCATTTT.

CDR3 coding DNA: TGTGCCAGCCTACCGGGGGGACGAGCTAATGAAAAACTGTTTTTT. Translated: CASLPGGRANEKLFF. The chain carries TRBV28 and TRBJ1-4; D might be TRBD1 (5 bases). V was cut by 8 bases and J by 3 bases, with 16 bases left in between. The germline V gene has CDR1 MDHEN and CDR2 SYDVKM. CDR3 length: 15 residues.

The chain joins TRBV4-1 to TRBJ2-7; TRBD2 matches 9 bases. Germline lookup yields CDR1 MGHRA and CDR2 YSYEKL. The CDR3 consists of 17 residues. V was clipped by 1 base and J by 2 bases; unmatched bases: 9. The CDR3 DNA reads as TGCGCCAGCAGCCAAGGTCTGACCGGGACTAGCCCCTACGAGCAGTACTTC. It translates to CASSQGLTGTSPYEQYF.

This sequence joins TRBV10-3 and TRBJ1-2, with D unclear. Trimming pared 2 bases from V and 2 bases from J, leaving 6 bases between. CDR1 is ENHRY, CDR2 SYGVKD, per germline. The CDR3 consists of 13 residues. The CDR3 spells CAISEAGNYGYTF. As DNA, the CDR3 is TGTGCCATCAGTGAGGCGGGGAACTATGGCTACACCTTC.

This clonotype was seen a few times. The chain links TRBV7-2 to TRBJ2-5, with a weak D call TRBD2 (6 bases). Trimming stripped 5 bases from V and 3 bases from J, with 16 bases between. The germline V gene has CDR1 SGHTA and CDR2 FQGNSA. There are 15 residues in the CDR3. The CDR3 DNA reads TGTGCCAGCAGCCCCCCCGGGACTGCGGAAGAGACCCAGTACTTC. Translating it yields CASSPPGTAEETQYF.

In the case of this clonotype: Germline is not matched at one junction end, which may reflect a read error. The chain is built from TRBV24-1 and TRBJ2-1; a weak D match, TRBD2 (6 bases). The CDR3 runs to 16 residues. The germline V gene has CDR1 KGHDR and CDR2 SFDVKD. CDR3 bases: TGTGCCACTAGTGACCCCGCGGGGCCGTATCATCATGAGCAGTTCTTC. As protein: CATSDPAGPYHHEQFF.

The chain couples TRBV7-2 to TRBJ2-3; 9 nucleotides line up with TRBD1. The CDR3 is 15 residues long. V shed 5 bases and J 5 bases; nucleotides not matched to a gene: 8. The germline V gene has CDR1 SGHTA and CDR2 FQGNSA. CDR3 sequence: CASSATGTGKDTQYF. The CDR3 DNA follows: TGTGCCAGCAGCGCGACCGGGACAGGGAAAGATACGCAGTATTTT.

This clonotype came up a few times. The V gene is TRBV6-5, the J gene TRBJ1-6; unclear D gene. Trimming pared 4 bases from V and 6 bases from J, leaving 10 bases between. The CDR3 is 14 residues long. The germline gives CDR1 MNHEY, CDR2 SVGAGI. CDR3 bases: TGTGCCAGCAGTTCCCCCGGCGGTAATTCACCCCTCCACTTT. It is translated as CASSSPGGNSPLHF.

This chain joins TRBV12-3 or TRBV12-4 and TRBJ2-5; possibly TRBD1 for D (6 bases). With the DNA end fitting TRBJ2-7 better, the J assignment may be wrong. This CDR3 spans 13 amino acids. CDR3 sequence reads: CASSLADRYEQYF. The CDR3 bases are TGTGCCAGCAGTTTAGCGGACAGATACGAGCAGTACTTC.

This clonotype was counted between two and nine times. V is TRBV12-3 or TRBV12-4 and J is TRBJ2-5; D possibly uses TRBD1 or TRBD2 (5 bases each). This CDR3 region has 15 residues. The V end lost 3 bases, the J end lost 3 bases, and 14 bases lay between the germline ends. The CDR3 bases are TGTGCCAGCAGTTTCTCGGGACGGGGAAAAGAGACCCAGTACTTC. Its translation is CASSFSGRGKETQYF.

This clonotype was counted a few times. This chain connects TRBV9 to TRBJ2-6; no firm D call. This CDR3 contains 16 residues. Trimming took 3 bases from V and 0 from J, leaving 10 bases between them. Per the germline V gene, CDR1 is SGDLS and CDR2 is YYNGEE. The CDR3 here is CASSGTVFSGANVLTF. The CDR3 nucleotides read TGTGCCAGCAGCGGAACAGTCTTCTCTGGGGCCAACGTCCTGACTTTC.

The chain employs TRBV20-1 and TRBJ2-1; perhaps TRBD2 as D (7 bases). The CDR3 extends over 15 amino acids. V gave up 6 bases and J gave up 7 bases, with 22 bases separating them. From germline, CDR1 is DFQATT and CDR2 SNEGSKA (reference sequence). As DNA, the CDR3 is TGCAGTGCCCTAAGCTCCCGGGGGGCGGGAAATGAGCAGTTCTTC. Encoded protein: CSALSSRGAGNEQFF.

This clonotype was observed once. A junction end diverges from the germline sequence, so it may reflect a read error. V and J are TRBV3-1 and TRBJ2-7; D remains unclear. CDR1 and CDR2 from the germline V gene are LGHDT and YNNKEL (reference sequence). CDR3 size: 13 residues. CDR3 DNA sequence: TGCGCCCGCAGCCAAGCAGGAACCTACGAGCAGTACTTC. This gives the protein CARSQAGTYEQYF.

This clonotype was observed a handful of times. V gene TRBV20-1 combines with J gene TRBJ2-3, with 9 bases lining up with TRBD2. This CDR3 region has 16 residues. CDR1 and CDR2 (germline): DFQATT, SNEGSKA (reference sequence). Trimming at V came to 3 bases and at J to 2 bases, leaving 9 bases not matched to a gene. Written as DNA, the CDR3 is TGCAGTGCTAGGGTACTTAGCGGGGGAAACACAGATACGCAGTATTTT. Protein product: CSARVLSGGNTDTQYF.

This rearrangement joins TRBV7-2 to TRBJ1-6; 10 bases are a match to TRBD1. V dropped 7 bases and J dropped 10; count of bases not matched to a gene: 7. Germline CDR1 and CDR2: SGHTA and FQGNSA. This CDR3 region has 14 residues. CDR3 protein: CASNSGTGVSPLHF. The CDR3 DNA reads as TGTGCCAGCAACTCCGGGACAGGGGTCTCACCCCTCCACTTT.

The V and J genes are TRBV6-4 and TRBJ2-7; 8 nucleotides agree with TRBD2. Germline V gives CDR1 MRHNA, CDR2 SNTAGT. The CDR3 has 13 amino acids. V gave up 8 bases and J gave up 7 bases; unmatched junction bases: 10. This chain's CDR3 is CASPPGGVWEQYF. The CDR3 DNA reads TGTGCCAGCCCACCGGGAGGGGTGTGGGAGCAGTACTTC.

This clonotype was recorded a few times. The chain joins TRBV5-8 to TRBJ2-1; D not certain. V was trimmed by 4 bases and J by 4 bases, leaving 18 bases between them. This CDR3 region has 16 residues. CDR1 is SGHTS and CDR2 is YDEGEE in the germline V gene. The CDR3 protein is CASSPRVLGIYNEQFF. The DNA of the CDR3 is TGTGCCAGCAGCCCCCGGGTTTTAGGCATATACAATGAGCAGTTCTTC. Using reference TRBV5-8 and TRBJ2-1 for the parts outside the CDR3, the full variable domain is EAGVTQSPTHLIKTRGQQATLRCSPISGHTSVYWYQQALGLGLQFLLWYDEGEERNRGNFPPRFSGRQFPNYSSELNVNALELEDSALYLCASSPRVLGIYNEQFFGPGTRLTVL.

The chain couples TRBV7-2 to TRBJ2-6; D is unclear. Per the germline V gene, CDR1 is SGHTA and CDR2 is FQGNSA. This CDR3 has 18 amino acids. V shed 4 bases and J shed 0 bases, with 16 bases lying between them. The chain's CDR3 is CASSSSSHGSSGANVLTF. DNA for the CDR3: TGTGCCAGCAGCTCATCGTCACACGGTAGCTCTGGGGCCAACGTCCTGACTTTC.

This clonotype was recorded a few times. Relative to the germline gene, one junction end is altered; a read error may explain this. The chain couples TRBV7-2 to TRBJ2-1; D may be TRBD1 (5 bases). CDR3 size: 12 residues. Germline loops: CDR1 SGHTA, CDR2 FQGNSA. The DNA of the CDR3 is TGTGCCAGCAGTTTAGCAGGGCATGAGCAGTTCTTC. Translated: CASSLAGHEQFF.

The chain joins TRBV3-1 to TRBJ2-3; D is perhaps TRBD1 (7 bases). The CDR3 extends over 17 amino acids. Germline V gene lookup returns CDR1 LGHDT and CDR2 YNNKEL (reference sequence). The V and J ends lost 4 bases and 2 bases respectively, with 19 bases between them. The CDR3 DNA sequence: TGTGCCAGCAGCCCCCGCGGAGGGGGCTATAACACAGATACGCAGTATTTT. It codes for CASSPRGGGYNTDTQYF.

CDR3 bases: TGTGCCAGCAGCTCCTGGACTAGCGGCACAGATACGCAGTATTTT. This encodes CASSSWTSGTDTQYF. J is TRBJ2-3 and V is TRBV3-1; 9 bases map to TRBD2. This CDR3 contains 15 residues. CDR1 is LGHDT, CDR2 YNNKEL, per germline (reference sequence). V trimming: 5 bases; J trimming: 1 base; junction bases outside the gene matches: 4.

This chain connects TRBV6-2 or TRBV6-3 to TRBJ2-7; D may be TRBD1 (6 bases). The length of the CDR3 is 13 residues. Looked up from germline, CDR1 is MNHEY and CDR2 is SVGEGT. V lost 9 bases and J lost 0, with 12 bases in between. The CDR3, as DNA: TGTGCCAGTGTAGGGGGTCCCTCCTACGAGCAGTACTTC. This gives the protein CASVGGPSYEQYF.

The chain employs TRBV7-2 and TRBJ1-5, with TRBD1 identical over 7 bases. J gave up 3 bases and V 4 bases, and 12 bases lay outside the gene matches. This CDR3 has 17 residues. In germline, CDR1 is SGHTA, CDR2 FQGNSA. This chain's CDR3 is CASSSRPPGTDNQPQHF. The CDR3 DNA reads as TGTGCCAGCAGCTCGCGACCCCCTGGGACAGACAATCAGCCCCAGCATTTT. The full variable domain, completed using reference TRBV7-2 and TRBJ1-5, is GAGVSQSPSNKVTEKGKDVELRCDPISGHTALYWYRQSLGQGLEFLIYFQGNSAPDKSGLPSDRFSAERTGGSVSTLTIQRTQQEDSAVYLCASSSRPPGTDNQPQHFGDGTRLSIL.

The rearrangement uses TRBV27 and TRBJ2-7; D might be TRBD1 or TRBD2, each matching 5 bases. Deletions cut 5 bases from V and 0 bases from J, with 11 bases between. The CDR3 covers 14 residues. Germline V gene lookup returns CDR1 MNHEY and CDR2 SMNVEV (reference sequence). This CDR3 is CASSLEGYSYEQYF. As DNA, the CDR3 is TGTGCCAGCAGTCTTGAGGGGTACTCCTACGAGCAGTACTTC.

This clonotype was counted between two and nine times. The rearrangement joins TRBV29-1 to TRBJ2-3, with 7 bases fitting TRBD1. This CDR3 region has 13 residues. Germline CDR1 SQVTM, CDR2 ANQGSEA. V was clipped by 4 bases and J by 7 bases; unmatched bases: 8. CDR3 protein: CSVGTTGSNTQYF. CDR3 in DNA: TGCAGCGTTGGTACGACAGGGTCAAATACGCAGTATTTT.

The J gene is TRBJ2-5, the V gene TRBV29-1; D could derive from TRBD1 or TRBD2 (5 bases each). V was shortened by 7 bases and J by 3 bases, with 18 bases between the two germline ends. From germline, CDR1 is SQVTM and CDR2 ANQGSEA. CDR3 length: 14 residues. CDR3 protein: CSARWGSGEETQYF. The CDR3 region has the DNA TGCAGCGCCCGATGGGGGAGTGGGGAAGAGACCCAGTACTTC.

The chain carries TRBV6-2 or TRBV6-3 and TRBJ1-2, with TRBD1 identical over 9 bases. V lost 2 bases and J lost 4; bases outside the gene matches: 5. This CDR3 has 15 amino acids. The germline V gene has CDR1 MNHEY and CDR2 SVGEGT. CDR3 residues: CASSYGGTGSYGYTF. In nucleotides, the CDR3 is TGTGCCAGCAGTTACGGCGGGACAGGGAGCTATGGCTACACCTTC.

This clonotype was counted only a few times. This chain joins TRBV20-1 and TRBJ2-7; 11 bases align to TRBD2. With V trimmed by 2 bases and J by 2 bases, 8 bases remained unmatched. The CDR3 loop spans 16 amino acids. Per germline, CDR1 DFQATT and CDR2 SNEGSKA (reference sequence). CDR3 protein: CSARSPSGGSAYEQYF. In DNA, the CDR3 is TGCAGTGCTAGATCTCCTAGCGGGGGGTCAGCCTACGAGCAGTACTTC.

This sequence joins TRBV7-9 and TRBJ1-2; D is perhaps TRBD1 (5 bases). This CDR3 contains 16 residues. From germline, CDR1 is SEHNR and CDR2 FQNEAQ (reference sequence). Trimming stripped 5 bases from V and 1 base from J, with 17 bases between. This chain's CDR3 is CASSIWRGSYNYGYTF. The CDR3, as DNA: TGTGCCAGCAGCATTTGGCGGGGGAGCTATAACTATGGCTACACCTTC.